The entry below describes one TCR beta chain. Other DNA sequences in the same sample also yield this CDR3. The data are from a study of shared clonotypes between healthy human individuals. About the research overall: Three CD4 naive, three CD4 memory, two CD8 naive and one CD8 memory plate were used per donor.

Sequencing used immunoSEQ multiplex PCR; TCRdb keeps in-frame clones, though not all of them. The table includes roughly 2.1 million clones, 85% to 95% detected once. The CDR3 extends over 13 amino acids. Trimming removed 4 bases from V and 2 bases from J, with 9 bases in between. Germline lookup yields CDR1 SGHVS and CDR2 FQNEAQ. The naive CD8 subset, CD45RO-negative cells positively selected for CCR7, excluded terminally differentiated effector memory CD45RA+ cells. This chain connects TRBV7-8 to TRBJ2-7; a weak D match, TRBD1 (6 bases). This sequence was found in a man between 18 and 29 years old in good health. Some clones in this sample may be carry-over from other donors' samples. The sample taken for sequencing was naive CD8+ T cells from PBMCs. The CDR3 protein is CASSSPGAYEQYF. The DNA for the CDR3 is TGTGCCAGCAGCTCGCCAGGGGCCTACGAGCAGTACTTC.